Sequencing of this T cell receptor beta chain was carried out in a study of blood T cells in healthy people across ages. Points from the study as a whole: Fewer expanded clones and more diversity marked long-lived versus aged donors. Per million T cells, the diversity of TCR beta decreased roughly linearly as age advanced. Strongly correlated with naive T cell percentage was TCR beta diversity.

This clonotype was recorded many times. Its target is unknown. V was clipped by 4 bases and J by 13 bases, with 17 bases between them. Germline CDR1 SGDLS, CDR2 YYNGEE. The CDR3 totals 12 residues. The authors ran a second PCR of roughly 7 to 11 cycles using a sample-barcoded 5' primer and a J-beta primer mix. With 12 random nucleotides, a template-switch adaptor tagged each individual cDNA molecule. From the 5' RACE reads, TCRdb called clonotypes with MiXCR, one entry per CDR3 protein. The repertoire holds 720,000 or so distinct CDR3 sequences, with around 41% as singletons. This receptor was identified in an elderly man in good health. Material for sequencing was blood. The chain has TRBV9 and TRBJ2-5; D may be TRBD2 (6 bases). The DNA of the CDR3 is TGTGCCAGCAGCTCCGACCTAGGGACTCGGTACTTC. Its translation is CASSSDLGTRYF.